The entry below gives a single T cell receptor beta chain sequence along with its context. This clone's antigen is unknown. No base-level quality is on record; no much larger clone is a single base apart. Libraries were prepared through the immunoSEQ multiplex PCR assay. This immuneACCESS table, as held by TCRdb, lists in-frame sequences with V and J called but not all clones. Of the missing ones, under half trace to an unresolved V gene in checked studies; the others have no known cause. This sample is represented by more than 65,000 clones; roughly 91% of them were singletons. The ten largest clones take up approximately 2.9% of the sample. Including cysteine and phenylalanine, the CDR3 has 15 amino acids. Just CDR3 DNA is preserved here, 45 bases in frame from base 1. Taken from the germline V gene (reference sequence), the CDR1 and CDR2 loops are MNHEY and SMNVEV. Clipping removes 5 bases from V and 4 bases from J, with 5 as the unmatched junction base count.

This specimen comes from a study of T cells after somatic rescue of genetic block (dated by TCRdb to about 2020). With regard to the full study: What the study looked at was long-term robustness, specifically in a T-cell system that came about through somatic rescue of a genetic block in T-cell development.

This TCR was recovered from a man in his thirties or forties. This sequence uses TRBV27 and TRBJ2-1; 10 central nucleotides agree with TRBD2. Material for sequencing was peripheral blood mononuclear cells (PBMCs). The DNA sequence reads TGTGCCAGCAGTCGGGCACTAGCGGGGTACAATGAGCAGTTCTTC. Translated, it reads CASSRALAGYNEQFF.